This T cell receptor beta chain appears in the sequencing data of a study of cytomegalovirus exposure and HLA in healthy donors. The PCR contained 60 Vbeta and 13 Jbeta primers. The protocol was immunoSEQ multiplex PCR, while the TCRdb copy is restricted to in-frame clones and leaves out a portion. The sample yields about 140,000 clones, around three quarters seen once. This clone was recorded only once. Germline assignment: CDR1 LGHNA and CDR2 YSLEER. Germline trimming cut 1 base from V and 7 bases from J; bases unmatched to any gene: 11. CDR3 size: 16 residues. The sequencing sample was made of PBMCs. V gene TRBV4-3 combines with J gene TRBJ2-5, with 8 bases lining up with TRBD1. The sequence was obtained from a woman younger than 30 in good health and CMV-seropositive. The CDR3 here is CASSQVGSGGAGTQYF. CDR3 nucleotide sequence: TGCGCCAGCAGCCAAGTGGGGTCAGGGGGCGCCGGGACCCAGTACTTC.